These 26 T cell receptor beta chains were all obtained from the same sample, sequenced in a study of blood T cell repertoires in COVID-19. Repertoires were generated with immunoSEQ multiplex PCR, while TCRdb's copy carries only in-frame clones and drops some. The table has about 200,000 clones, 85% seen once. The specimen was peripheral blood. The receptors stem from a woman between 70 and 85 years old with COVID-19, enrolled during active disease.

This sequence joins TRBV5-1 and TRBJ2-1, with a possible D match to TRBD2 (5 bases). The CDR3 has 13 amino acids. Germline-derived CDR1 and CDR2 are SGHRS and YFSETQ. V gave up 3 bases and J gave up 4 bases, with 8 bases separating them. DNA of the CDR3: TGCGCCAGCAGCTCCCGGGAATACAATGAGCAGTTCTTC. Translating gives CASSSREYNEQFF.

The chain joins TRBV5-1 to TRBJ2-7, with D possibly being TRBD1 (6 bases). Germline values: CDR1 SGHRS, CDR2 YFSETQ. CDR3 length equals 12 residues. V gave up 7 bases and J gave up 3 bases, with 11 bases separating them. Here the CDR3 DNA reads TGCGCCAGCGGTAAGGGGGACTACGAGCAGTACTTC. It yields the protein CASGKGDYEQYF.

This chain uses TRBV2 with TRBJ1-5; D possibly corresponds to TRBD1 (5 bases). From germline, CDR1 is SNHLY and CDR2 FYNNEI. The CDR3 runs to 15 residues. With 4 bases removed from V and 3 bases from J, the gap between germline ends came to 13 bases. The CDR3 loop reads CASSAGRALNQPQHF. The CDR3 DNA sequence: TGTGCCAGCAGTGCCGGCAGGGCCCTCAATCAGCCCCAGCATTTT. Combining the CDR3 with reference TRBV2 and TRBJ1-5 gives the whole variable domain EPEVTQTPSHQVTQMGQEVILRCVPISNHLYFYWYRQILGQKVEFLVSFYNNEISEKSEIFDDQFSVERPDGSNFTLKIRSTKLEDSAMYFCASSAGRALNQPQHFGDGTRLSIL.

The genes are TRBV5-1 and TRBJ1-1; D gene uncertain. This CDR3 comprises 16 residues. Germline assignment: CDR1 SGHRS and CDR2 YFSETQ. Trimming removed 2 bases from V and 1 base from J, with 15 bases in between. CDR3 sequence reads: CASSFQQGRGNTEAFF. DNA of the CDR3: TGCGCCAGCAGCTTTCAACAAGGCCGAGGGAACACTGAAGCTTTCTTT.

The rearrangement uses TRBV7-6 and TRBJ1-4, with 11 bases matching TRBD1. The CDR3 contains 15 residues. Trimming at V came to 5 bases and at J to 6 bases, leaving 5 bases not matched to a gene. Looked up from germline, CDR1 is SGHVS and CDR2 is FNYEAQ. The CDR3 nucleotides read TGTGCCAGCAGCCCCTCGGGACAGGGGGATGAAAAACTGTTTTTT. Translation: CASSPSGQGDEKLFF.

This clone has a handful of counts. V and J are TRBV5-6 and TRBJ1-1; TRBD1 is a possible D gene (5 bases). The V end lost 0 bases, the J end lost 3 bases, and 12 bases lay between the germline ends. Germline-derived CDR1 and CDR2 are SGHDT and YYEEEE. This CDR3 comprises 15 residues. DNA for the CDR3: TGTGCCAGCAGCTTGGGTTGGGGGGTGGACACTGAAGCTTTCTTT. The encoded protein is CASSLGWGVDTEAFF.

The chain joins TRBV6-6 to TRBJ1-3; D might be TRBD1 (6 bases). From germline, CDR1 is MNHNY and CDR2 SVGAGI (reference sequence). The V and J ends lost 5 bases and 0 bases respectively, with 17 bases between them. This CDR3 is 17 amino acids long. CDR3 loop: CASSRYTGTSSGNTIYF. For the CDR3, the DNA is TGTGCCAGCAGTCGCTACACCGGGACAAGCTCTGGAAACACCATATATTTT.

The rearrangement joins TRBV7-2 to TRBJ2-7, with TRBD2 matching over 10 bases. The V gene end was trimmed by 5 bases and the J gene end by 12 bases; junction bases not matched to a gene: 28. This CDR3 spans 19 amino acids. Germline V gives CDR1 SGHTA, CDR2 FQGNSA. Written as DNA, the CDR3 is TGTGCCAGCAGCGCCTTACGTAGAGGTCTAGCGGGGGCCTTGAGCCTCCTGTACTTC. Its translation is CASSALRRGLAGALSLLYF.

This clone was found once. This chain links TRBV20-1 with TRBJ1-2; D gene unclear. Germline values: CDR1 DFQATT, CDR2 SNEGSKA (reference sequence). The CDR3 has 11 residues. Trimming removed 3 bases from V and 0 bases from J, with 2 bases in between. The CDR3 loop is CSASTNYGYTF. CDR3 bases: TGCAGTGCTAGCACTAACTATGGCTACACCTTC.

J is TRBJ2-2 and V is TRBV11-3; D not resolved. Trimming took off 2 bases at V and 3 bases at J, with 7 bases between the two ends. This CDR3 is 14 amino acids long. Germline CDR1 and CDR2: SGHNT and YENEEA. This chain's CDR3 is CASSLNYYTGELFF. As DNA, the CDR3 is TGTGCCAGCAGCTTAAACTATTACACCGGGGAGCTGTTTTTT.

The V call is TRBV4-3, the J call TRBJ2-2; TRBD2 matches 7 bases. Germline CDR1 is LGHNA and CDR2 is YSLEER. V dropped 3 bases and J dropped 5; count of bases not matched to a gene: 0. This CDR3 spans 13 amino acids. The CDR3 region is CASSQGGTGELFF. In nucleotides, the CDR3 is TGCGCCAGCAGCCAGGGAGGGACCGGGGAGCTGTTTTTT.

This chain links TRBV19 with TRBJ2-3; D possibly corresponds to TRBD2 (6 bases). Germline assignment: CDR1 LNHDA and CDR2 SQIVND (reference sequence). V shed 5 bases and J shed 0 bases, with 18 bases lying between them. This CDR3 has 17 amino acids. CDR3 sequence reads: CASSPIGAGFSTDTQYF. CDR3 DNA sequence: TGTGCCAGTAGTCCCATAGGAGCGGGCTTTAGCACAGATACGCAGTATTTT.

This clone has more than one count but fewer than ten. The V call is TRBV19, the J call TRBJ1-1; D might be TRBD1 (5 bases). V was clipped by 4 bases and J by 0 bases, with 15 bases between them. From germline, CDR1 is LNHDA and CDR2 SQIVND (reference sequence). The CDR3 is 16 residues long. CDR3 sequence: CASSTFVGQLNTEAFF. CDR3 nucleotide sequence: TGTGCCAGTAGTACTTTTGTGGGGCAGTTGAACACTGAAGCTTTCTTT.

The chain uses TRBV7-8 and TRBJ1-1, with a weak D call TRBD1 (6 bases). The V end lost 5 bases, the J end lost 5 bases, and 18 bases lay between the germline ends. Germline V gene sequence: CDR1 SGHVS, CDR2 FQNEAQ. This CDR3 comprises 15 residues. The CDR3 DNA reads TGTGCCAGCAGCCCATTAGACAGGACGGGGACTGAAGCTTTCTTT. Translated, it gives CASSPLDRTGTEAFF. The full variable domain, completed using reference TRBV7-8 and TRBJ1-1, is GAGVSQSPRYKVAKRGQDVALRCDPISGHVSLFWYQQALGQGPEFLTYFQNEAQLDKSGLPSDRFFAERPEGSVSTLKIQRTQQEDSAVYLCASSPLDRTGTEAFFGQGTRLTVV.

This clone is a singleton in its sample. The chain couples TRBV6-5 to TRBJ2-7; a possible D gene is TRBD1 (6 bases). CDR1 MNHEY and CDR2 SVGAGI come from the germline V gene. V dropped 7 bases and J dropped 2 bases, with 15 bases sitting between them. The CDR3 has 14 amino acids. Here the CDR3 DNA reads TGTGCCAGCATCCCGGGACAAGCGGCCTACGAGCAGTACTTC. Protein sequence: CASIPGQAAYEQYF.

This clone was picked up a small number of times. This rearrangement joins TRBV19 to TRBJ2-2; 7 nucleotides align to TRBD1. The CDR3 contains 16 residues. Germline assignment: CDR1 LNHDA and CDR2 SQIVND (reference sequence). Losses at the gene ends were 5 bases for V and 5 bases for J; bases not matched to a gene: 11. The CDR3 DNA sequence: TGTGCCAGTAGTTCGCCCGCTCACAGGGGAACCGGGGAGCTGTTTTTT. Amino acids: CASSSPAHRGTGELFF. The full variable domain, rest sourced from reference TRBV19 and TRBJ2-2, is DGGITQSPKYLFRKEGQNVTLSCEQNLNHDAMYWYRQDPGQGLRLIYYSQIVNDFQKGDIAEGYSVSREKKESFPLTVTSAQKNPTAFYLCASSSPAHRGTGELFFGEGSRLTVL.

In this sample, this clone turned up once. CDR3 DNA: TGTGCCTGGAGTCGGGGGAAGGGAACGGGCGGGGAGCTGTTTTTT. It is translated as CAWSRGKGTGGELFF. The chain couples TRBV30 to TRBJ2-2; D perhaps matches TRBD2 (6 bases). Germline V gives CDR1 GTSNPN, CDR2 SVGIG (reference sequence). The germline V and J ends were trimmed by 2 bases and 7 bases, with 17 bases remaining between them. This CDR3 region has 15 residues.

The chain is built from TRBV19 and TRBJ2-7; 7 bases map to TRBD2. Germline CDR1 is LNHDA and CDR2 is SQIVND (reference sequence). V trimming: 5 bases; J trimming: 3 bases; junction bases outside the gene matches: 4. CDR3 length equals 13 residues. CDR3 residues: CASSPGTNYEQYF. The CDR3 region has the DNA TGTGCCAGTAGTCCAGGGACTAACTACGAGCAGTACTTC.

The gene calls are TRBV30 and TRBJ2-3, with TRBD2 identical over 8 bases. V was clipped by 5 bases and J by 0 bases; unmatched bases: 13. Germline loops: CDR1 GTSNPN, CDR2 SVGIG (reference sequence). The CDR3 has 17 residues. The CDR3 coding sequence is TGTGCCTGGGGGCTAGGCCTAGCGGGTACTAGCACAGATACGCAGTATTTT. Its translation: CAWGLGLAGTSTDTQYF.

The chain recombines TRBV7-2 with TRBJ2-3; D gene uncertain. Germline CDR1 and CDR2: SGHTA and FQGNSA. V lost 4 bases, J lost 4 bases, and 9 bases lay in between. The CDR3 consists of 13 residues. CDR3 coding DNA: TGTGCCAGCAGCTATGGCATCGCAGATACGCAGTATTTT. Encoded protein: CASSYGIADTQYF.

The chain couples TRBV7-8 to TRBJ2-7; tentatively, D is TRBD2 (5 bases). The V gene's germline CDR1 is SGHVS and CDR2 FQNEAQ. Trimming removed 2 bases from V and 11 bases from J, with 13 bases in between. The CDR3 sequence is 12 residues long. The CDR3 loop reads CASSLRGSLKYF. In DNA, the CDR3 is TGTGCCAGCAGCTTAAGAGGGAGCCTAAAGTACTTC.

J is TRBJ1-1 and V is TRBV12-5, with a tentative D call TRBD1 (5 bases). V was cut by 0 bases and J by 4 bases, with 12 bases left in between. The germline CDR1 and CDR2 sequences are LGHNT and FRNRAP. This CDR3 region has 15 residues. CDR3: CASGLVGGGPTEAFF. Here the CDR3 DNA reads TGTGCTAGTGGTTTGGTTGGGGGGGGACCCACTGAAGCTTTCTTT.

This clone was seen more than once but under ten times. The chain recombines TRBV30 with TRBJ1-5; TRBD1 agrees at 7 bases. The CDR3 length is 14 residues. V was clipped by 1 base and J by 6 bases; unmatched bases: 6. From germline, CDR1 is GTSNPN and CDR2 SVGIG (reference sequence). The CDR3, as DNA: TGTGCCTGGAGTGGTGGAGGGGGCGGTCAGCCCCAGCATTTT. Translated: CAWSGGGGGQPQHF.

This chain links TRBV4-1 with TRBJ2-3, with TRBD2 matching 13 bases. The CDR3 is made up of 17 amino acids. V dropped 0 bases and J dropped 5; count of bases not matched to a gene: 5. Germline V gene lookup returns CDR1 MGHRA and CDR2 YSYEKL. The CDR3 DNA sequence: TGCGCCAGCAGCCAAGATAAGGGACTAGCGGGATTAGATACGCAGTATTTT. It encodes CASSQDKGLAGLDTQYF.

V is TRBV5-6 and J is TRBJ1-2; 9 nucleotides align to TRBD1. Germline V CDR1 and CDR2: SGHDT, YYEEEE. The CDR3 contains 15 residues. V lost 6 bases and J lost 2; bases outside the gene matches: 8. CDR3: CASNRPGQGNYGYTF. DNA for the CDR3: TGTGCCAGCAACCGCCCGGGACAGGGAAACTATGGCTACACCTTC.

V usage is TRBV7-2 and J usage is TRBJ2-7, with a weak D call TRBD2 (5 bases). This CDR3 has 15 amino acids. Between the trimmed V and J ends, which lost 5 bases and 2 bases, there was a span of 16 bases. Germline loops: CDR1 SGHTA, CDR2 FQGNSA. The CDR3: CASSLLITSTYEQYF. The CDR3 bases are TGTGCCAGCAGCCTCCTGATAACTAGTACCTACGAGCAGTACTTC.